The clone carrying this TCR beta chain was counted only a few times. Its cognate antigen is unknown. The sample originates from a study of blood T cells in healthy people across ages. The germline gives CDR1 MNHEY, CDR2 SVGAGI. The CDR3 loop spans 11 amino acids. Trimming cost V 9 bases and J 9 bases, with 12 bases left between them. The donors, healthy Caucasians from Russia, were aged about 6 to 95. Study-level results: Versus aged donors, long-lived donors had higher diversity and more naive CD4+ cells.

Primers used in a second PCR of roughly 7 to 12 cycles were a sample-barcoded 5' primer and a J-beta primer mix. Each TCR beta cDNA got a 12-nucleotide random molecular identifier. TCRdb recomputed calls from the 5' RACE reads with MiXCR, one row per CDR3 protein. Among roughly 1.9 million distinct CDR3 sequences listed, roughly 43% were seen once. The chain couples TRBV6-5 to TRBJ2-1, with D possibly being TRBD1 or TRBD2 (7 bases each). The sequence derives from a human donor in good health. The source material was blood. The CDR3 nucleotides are TGTGCCAGTCAGGGGGGGGTTGAGCAGTTCTTC. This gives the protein CASQGGVEQFF.